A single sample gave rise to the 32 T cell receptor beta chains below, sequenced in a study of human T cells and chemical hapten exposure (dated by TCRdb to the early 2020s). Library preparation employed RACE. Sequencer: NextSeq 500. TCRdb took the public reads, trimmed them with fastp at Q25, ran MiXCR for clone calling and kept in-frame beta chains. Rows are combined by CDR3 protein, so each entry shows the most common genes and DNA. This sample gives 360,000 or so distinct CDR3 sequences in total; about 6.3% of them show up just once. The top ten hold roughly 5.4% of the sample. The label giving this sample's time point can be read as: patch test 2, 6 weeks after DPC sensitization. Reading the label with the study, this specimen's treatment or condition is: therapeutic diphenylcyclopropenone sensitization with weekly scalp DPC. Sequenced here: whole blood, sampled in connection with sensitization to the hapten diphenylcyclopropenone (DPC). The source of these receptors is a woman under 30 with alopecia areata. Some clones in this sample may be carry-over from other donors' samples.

The CDR3 here is CASSFFELRQGGEKLFF. The CDR3 DNA sequence: TGTGCCAGCAGTTTTTTTGAGCTACGGCAGGGAGGGGAAAAACTGTTTTTT. The chain combines TRBV12-3 or TRBV12-4 with TRBJ1-4, with D maybe TRBD1 (5 bases). The length of the CDR3 is 17 residues. Between the trimmed V and J ends, which lost 3 bases and 8 bases, there was a span of 22 bases.

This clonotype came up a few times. The CDR3 is CASSLSLGLAGATDTQYF. DNA for the CDR3: TGTGCCAGCAGCTTATCATTGGGACTAGCGGGGGCCACAGATACGCAGTATTTT. The rearrangement joins TRBV11-3 to TRBJ2-3, with 14 bases that match TRBD2. The J segment lost 2 bases and the V segment lost 2 bases, leaving 6 bases of the junction unmatched. The CDR3 is 18 residues long. Germline V gene sequence: CDR1 SGHNT, CDR2 YENEEA.

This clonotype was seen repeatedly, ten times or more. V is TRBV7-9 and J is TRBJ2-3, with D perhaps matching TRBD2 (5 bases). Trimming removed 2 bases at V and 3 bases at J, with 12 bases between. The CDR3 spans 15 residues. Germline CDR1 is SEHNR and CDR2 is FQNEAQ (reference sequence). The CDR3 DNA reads TGTGCCAGCAGCTTAATCTTCGGGAAGACAGATACGCAGTATTTT. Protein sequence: CASSLIFGKTDTQYF.

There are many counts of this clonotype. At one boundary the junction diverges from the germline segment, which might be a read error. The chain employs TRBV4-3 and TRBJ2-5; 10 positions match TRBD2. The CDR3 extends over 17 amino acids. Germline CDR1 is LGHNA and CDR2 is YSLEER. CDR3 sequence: CASSQDASGGPQGTQYF. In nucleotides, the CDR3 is TGCGCCAGCAGCCAAGATGCTAGCGGGGGCCCTCAAGGGACCCAGTACTTC.

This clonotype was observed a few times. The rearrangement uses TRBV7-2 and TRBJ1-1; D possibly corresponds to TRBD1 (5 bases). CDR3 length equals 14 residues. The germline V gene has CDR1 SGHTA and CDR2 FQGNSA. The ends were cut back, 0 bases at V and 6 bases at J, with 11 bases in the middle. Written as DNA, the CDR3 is TGTGCCAGCAGCTTAGCCGGGGGAAGGGCTGAAGCTTTCTTT. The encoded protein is CASSLAGGRAEAFF.

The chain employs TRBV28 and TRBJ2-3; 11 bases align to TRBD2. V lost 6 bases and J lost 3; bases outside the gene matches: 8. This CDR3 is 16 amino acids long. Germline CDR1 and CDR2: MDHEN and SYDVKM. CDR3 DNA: TGTGCCAGCAGGCCGGGACTAGCGGCCAGGACAGATACGCAGTATTTT. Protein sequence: CASRPGLAARTDTQYF.

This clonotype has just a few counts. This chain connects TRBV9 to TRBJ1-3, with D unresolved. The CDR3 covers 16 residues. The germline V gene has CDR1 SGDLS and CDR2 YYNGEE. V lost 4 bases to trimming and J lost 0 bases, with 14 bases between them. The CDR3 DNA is TGTGCCAGCAGCTCTGGGGATTGGGGCTCTGGAAACACCATATATTTT. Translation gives CASSSGDWGSGNTIYF.

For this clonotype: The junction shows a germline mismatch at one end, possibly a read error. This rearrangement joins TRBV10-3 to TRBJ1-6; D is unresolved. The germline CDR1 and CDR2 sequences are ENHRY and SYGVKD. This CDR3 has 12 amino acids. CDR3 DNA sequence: TGTGCCATCGGTGAGGCGAATTCACCCCTCCACTTT. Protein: CAIGEANSPLHF.

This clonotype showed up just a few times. The CDR3 is CASSQDLTPPPGELFF. The CDR3 DNA is TGCGCCAGCAGCCAAGATCTTACACCTCCCCCCGGGGAGCTGTTTTTT. The gene calls are TRBV4-3 and TRBJ2-2; D is uncertain. V was pared by 0 bases and J by 6 bases, with 14 bases between. The CDR3 covers 16 residues. Germline loops: CDR1 LGHNA, CDR2 YSLEER.

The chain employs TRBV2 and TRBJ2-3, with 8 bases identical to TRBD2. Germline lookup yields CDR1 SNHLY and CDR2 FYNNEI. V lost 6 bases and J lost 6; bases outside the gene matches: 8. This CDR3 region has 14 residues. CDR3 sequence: CASSPVGGADTQYF. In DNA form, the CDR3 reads TGTGCCAGCAGCCCAGTCGGGGGGGCGGATACGCAGTATTTT.

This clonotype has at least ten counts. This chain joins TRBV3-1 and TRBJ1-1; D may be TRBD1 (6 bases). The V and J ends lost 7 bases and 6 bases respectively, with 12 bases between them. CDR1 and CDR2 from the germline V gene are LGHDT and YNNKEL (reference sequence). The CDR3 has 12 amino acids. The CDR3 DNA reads TGTGCCAGCACCCAGGGGTGGGCTGAAGCTTTCTTT. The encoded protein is CASTQGWAEAFF.

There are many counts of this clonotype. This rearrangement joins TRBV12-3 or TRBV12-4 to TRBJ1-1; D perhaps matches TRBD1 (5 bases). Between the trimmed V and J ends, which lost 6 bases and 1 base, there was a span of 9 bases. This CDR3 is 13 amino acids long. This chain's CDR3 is CASRIGQNTEAFF. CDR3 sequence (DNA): TGTGCCAGCAGGATCGGACAGAACACTGAAGCTTTCTTT.

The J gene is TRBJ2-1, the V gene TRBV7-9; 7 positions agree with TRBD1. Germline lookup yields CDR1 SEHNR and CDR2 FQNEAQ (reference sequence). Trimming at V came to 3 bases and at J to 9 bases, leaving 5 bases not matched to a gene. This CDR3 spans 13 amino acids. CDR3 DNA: TGTGCCAGCAGCTTTCCAGGGGGAAGTGAGCAGTTCTTC. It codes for CASSFPGGSEQFF.

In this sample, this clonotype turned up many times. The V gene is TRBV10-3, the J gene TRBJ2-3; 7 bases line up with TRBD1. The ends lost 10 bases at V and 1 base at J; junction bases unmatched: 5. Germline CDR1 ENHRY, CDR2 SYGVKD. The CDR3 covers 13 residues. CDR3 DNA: TGTGCCACCAAAACAGGGGGCACAGATACGCAGTATTTT. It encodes CATKTGGTDTQYF.

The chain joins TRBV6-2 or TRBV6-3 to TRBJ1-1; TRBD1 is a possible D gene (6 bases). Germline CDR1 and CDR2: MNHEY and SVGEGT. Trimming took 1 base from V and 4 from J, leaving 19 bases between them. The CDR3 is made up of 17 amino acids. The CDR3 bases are TGTGCCAGCAGTTACTATTTTGGCGGAGGGGGGATCACTGAAGCTTTCTTT. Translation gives CASSYYFGGGGITEAFF.

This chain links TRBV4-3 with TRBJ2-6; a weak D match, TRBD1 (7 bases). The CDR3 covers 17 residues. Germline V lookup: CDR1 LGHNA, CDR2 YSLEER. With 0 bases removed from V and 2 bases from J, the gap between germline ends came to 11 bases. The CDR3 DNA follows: TGCGCCAGCAGCCAAGACCCAGGGGGGACTGGGGCCAACGTCCTGACTTTC. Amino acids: CASSQDPGGTGANVLTF.

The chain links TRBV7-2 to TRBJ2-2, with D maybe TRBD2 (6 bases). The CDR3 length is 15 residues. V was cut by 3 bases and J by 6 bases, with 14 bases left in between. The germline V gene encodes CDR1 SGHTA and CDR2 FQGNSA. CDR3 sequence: CASSFLGGAPGELFF. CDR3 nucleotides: TGTGCCAGCAGCTTTTTAGGAGGGGCTCCCGGGGAGCTGTTTTTT.

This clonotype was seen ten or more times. DNA of the CDR3: TGCAGCGTTGGCGGGGGGGGCTACAATGAGCAGTTCTTC. Its translation is CSVGGGGYNEQFF. The chain employs TRBV29-1 and TRBJ2-1; 9 bases line up with TRBD2. The CDR3 sequence is 13 residues long. Germline CDR1 is SQVTM and CDR2 is ANQGSEA. V trimming: 4 bases; J trimming: 3 bases; junction bases outside the gene matches: 1.

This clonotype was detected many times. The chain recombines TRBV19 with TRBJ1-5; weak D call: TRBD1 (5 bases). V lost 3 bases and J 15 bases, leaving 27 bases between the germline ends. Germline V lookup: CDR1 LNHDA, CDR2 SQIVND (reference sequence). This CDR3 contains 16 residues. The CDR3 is CASSIWAGPTSPQRHF. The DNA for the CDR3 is TGTGCCAGTAGTATTTGGGCGGGACCAACGTCCCCACAGCGGCATTTT.

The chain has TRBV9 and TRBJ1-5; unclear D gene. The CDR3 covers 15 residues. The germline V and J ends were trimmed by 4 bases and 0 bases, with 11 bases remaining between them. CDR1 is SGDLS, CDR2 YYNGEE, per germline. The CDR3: CASSPEAHSNQPQHF. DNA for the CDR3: TGTGCCAGCAGCCCCGAGGCCCATAGCAATCAGCCCCAGCATTTT.

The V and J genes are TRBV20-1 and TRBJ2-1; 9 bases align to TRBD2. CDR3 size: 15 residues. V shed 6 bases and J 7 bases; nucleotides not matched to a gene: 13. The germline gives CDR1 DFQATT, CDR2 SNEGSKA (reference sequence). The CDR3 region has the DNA TGCAGTGCGGTGAAACCGGGACTAGCTTTAAATGAGCAGTTCTTC. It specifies CSAVKPGLALNEQFF.

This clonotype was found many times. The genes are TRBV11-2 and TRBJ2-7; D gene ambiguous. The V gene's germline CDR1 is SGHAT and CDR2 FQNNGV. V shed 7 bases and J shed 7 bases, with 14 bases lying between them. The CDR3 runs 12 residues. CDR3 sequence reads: CASTLIMGEQYF. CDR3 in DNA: TGTGCCAGCACCCTTATAATGGGGGAGCAGTACTTC.

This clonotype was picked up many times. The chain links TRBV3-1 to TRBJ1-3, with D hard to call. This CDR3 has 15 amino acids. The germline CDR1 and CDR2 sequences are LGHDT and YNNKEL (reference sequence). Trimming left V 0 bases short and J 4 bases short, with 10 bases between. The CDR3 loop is CASSQDNLRGNTIYF. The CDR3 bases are TGTGCCAGCAGCCAAGATAACCTAAGAGGAAACACCATATATTTT.

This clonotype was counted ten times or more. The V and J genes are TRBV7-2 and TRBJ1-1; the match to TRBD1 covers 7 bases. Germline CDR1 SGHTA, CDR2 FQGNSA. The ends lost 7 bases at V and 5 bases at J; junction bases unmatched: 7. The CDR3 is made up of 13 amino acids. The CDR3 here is CASMPGQRTEAFF. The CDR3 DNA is TGTGCCAGCATGCCGGGACAGAGGACTGAAGCTTTCTTT.

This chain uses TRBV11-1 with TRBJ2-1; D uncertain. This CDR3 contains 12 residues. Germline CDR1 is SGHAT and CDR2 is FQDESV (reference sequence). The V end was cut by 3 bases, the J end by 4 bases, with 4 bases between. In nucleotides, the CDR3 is TGTGCCAGCAGCTTCCGGTACAATGAGCAGTTCTTC. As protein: CASSFRYNEQFF.

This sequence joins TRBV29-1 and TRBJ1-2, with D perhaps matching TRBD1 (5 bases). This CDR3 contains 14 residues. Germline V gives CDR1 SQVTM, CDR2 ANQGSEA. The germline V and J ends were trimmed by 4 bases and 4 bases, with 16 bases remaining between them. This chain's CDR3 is CSVGQKMTVYGYTF. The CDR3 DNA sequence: TGCAGCGTTGGTCAGAAGATGACAGTCTATGGCTACACCTTC. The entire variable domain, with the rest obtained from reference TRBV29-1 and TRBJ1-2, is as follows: SAVISQKPSRDICQRGTSLTIQCQVDSQVTMMFWYRQQPGQSLTLIATANQGSEATYESGFVIDKFPISRPNLTFSTLTVSNMSPEDSSIYLCSVGQKMTVYGYTFGSGTRLTVV.

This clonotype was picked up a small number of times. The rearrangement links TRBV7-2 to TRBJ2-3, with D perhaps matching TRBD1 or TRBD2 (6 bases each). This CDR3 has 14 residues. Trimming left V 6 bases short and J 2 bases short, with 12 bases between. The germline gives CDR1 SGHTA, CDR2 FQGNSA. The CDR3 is CASRGGSTTDTQYF. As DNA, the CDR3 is TGTGCCAGCAGGGGGGGCTCAACCACAGATACGCAGTATTTT.

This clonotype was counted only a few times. The chain's CDR3 is CASSSQDMNTEAFF. CDR3 nucleotide sequence: TGTGCCAGCAGCAGTCAGGATATGAACACTGAAGCTTTCTTT. The chain uses TRBV27 and TRBJ1-1; D not certain. Trimming took 6 bases from V and 0 from J, leaving 11 bases between them. In germline, CDR1 is MNHEY, CDR2 SMNVEV (reference sequence). The CDR3 runs 14 residues.

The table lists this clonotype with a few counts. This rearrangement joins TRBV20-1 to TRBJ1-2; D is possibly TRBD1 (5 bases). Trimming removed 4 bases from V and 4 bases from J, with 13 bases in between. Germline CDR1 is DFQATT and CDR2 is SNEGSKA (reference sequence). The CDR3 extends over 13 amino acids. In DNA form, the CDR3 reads TGCAGTGCTATCAGGGAGTCAGCCTATGGCTACACCTTC. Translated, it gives CSAIRESAYGYTF.

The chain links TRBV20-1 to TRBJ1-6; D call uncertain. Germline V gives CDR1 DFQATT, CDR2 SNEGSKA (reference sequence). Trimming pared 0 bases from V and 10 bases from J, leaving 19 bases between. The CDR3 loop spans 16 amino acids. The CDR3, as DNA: TGCAGTGCTAGAGATGGCCGACGGGCTTCGCGGTCACCCCTCCACTTT. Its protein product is CSARDGRRASRSPLHF.

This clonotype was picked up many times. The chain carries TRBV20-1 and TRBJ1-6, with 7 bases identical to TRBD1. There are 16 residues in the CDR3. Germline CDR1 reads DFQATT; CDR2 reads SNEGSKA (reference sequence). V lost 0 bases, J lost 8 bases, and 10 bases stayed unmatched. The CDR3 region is CSARDPRTGPDSPLHF. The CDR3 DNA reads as TGCAGTGCTAGAGATCCAAGGACAGGTCCTGATTCACCCCTCCACTTT.

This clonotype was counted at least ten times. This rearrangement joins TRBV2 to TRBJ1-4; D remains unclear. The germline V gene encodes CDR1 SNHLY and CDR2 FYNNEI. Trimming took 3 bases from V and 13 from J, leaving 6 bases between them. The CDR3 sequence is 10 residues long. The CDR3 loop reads CASSDRILFF. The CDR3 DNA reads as TGTGCCAGCAGTGACAGGATACTGTTTTTT. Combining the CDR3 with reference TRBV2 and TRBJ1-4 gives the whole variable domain EPEVTQTPSHQVTQMGQEVILRCVPISNHLYFYWYRQILGQKVEFLVSFYNNEISEKSEIFDDQFSVERPDGSNFTLKIRSTKLEDSAMYFCASSDRILFFGSGTQLSVL.